One and the same sample provided the 5 T cell receptor beta chains below, sequenced in a study of response to subunit inactivated influenza vaccine. TCRdb re-analysed the RT-PCR reads in MiXCR, keeping a single row per CDR3 protein. The table has fewer than 350,000 distinct CDR3 sequences, around a fifth seen once; the top ten hold 10%. Sequenced material: PBMCs from blood, taken 21 months after vaccination. The origin of the receptors is a man aged 50 to 69 who received an inactivated influenza vaccine.

This clonotype was detected a few times. J is TRBJ1-1 and V is TRBV7-9; unclear D gene. The germline gives CDR1 SEHNR, CDR2 FQNEAQ (reference sequence). The CDR3 is 12 amino acids. Trimming removed 5 bases from V and 5 bases from J, with 9 bases in between. DNA of the CDR3: TGTGCCAGCAGCATGGGAGAGACTGAAGCTTTCTTT. This gives the protein CASSMGETEAFF.

The rearrangement links TRBV5-6 to TRBJ1-1; TRBD1 aligns across 8 bases. The CDR3 is 15 residues long. J lost 2 bases, V lost 1 base, and 4 bases had no gene match. Germline-derived CDR1 and CDR2 are SGHDT and YYEEEE. The CDR3, as DNA: TGTGCCAGCAGCTTGAGGACAGGGTCCAACACTGAAGCTTTCTTT. Protein product: CASSLRTGSNTEAFF.

This clonotype appeared many times. The rearrangement links TRBV20-1 to TRBJ1-5; 7 bases fit TRBD1. The germline V gene encodes CDR1 DFQATT and CDR2 SNEGSKA (reference sequence). The CDR3 runs 13 residues. The J segment lost 7 bases and the V segment lost 2 bases, leaving 5 bases of the junction unmatched. The CDR3 nucleotides read TGCAGTGCTAGACCCACAGGGGAGCAGCCCCAGCATTTT. Protein product: CSARPTGEQPQHF.

The chain recombines TRBV20-1 with TRBJ2-7; TRBD2 aligns across 14 bases. Per germline, CDR1 DFQATT and CDR2 SNEGSKA (reference sequence). Trimming at V came to 5 bases and at J to 1 base, leaving 7 bases not matched to a gene. This CDR3 spans 16 amino acids. CDR3 residues: CSAVGLAGVISYEQYF. In DNA, the CDR3 is TGCAGTGCTGTGGGACTAGCGGGAGTGATATCCTACGAGCAGTACTTC.

This clonotype was observed a handful of times. This chain connects TRBV2 to TRBJ2-3, with D perhaps matching TRBD2 (5 bases). Trimming left V 6 bases short and J 2 bases short, with 9 bases between. The CDR3 has 13 residues. Germline V lookup: CDR1 SNHLY, CDR2 FYNNEI. Written as DNA, the CDR3 is TGTGCCAGCAGCACCGGGATCACAGATACGCAGTATTTT. Its translation: CASSTGITDTQYF.